Here is one T cell receptor (beta chain) with its context. Sequenced by immunoSEQ multiplex PCR; TCRdb stores in-frame clones only, minus some. This table holds some 100,000 clones, about 88% found once. With 4 bases removed from V and 4 bases from J, the gap between germline ends came to 8 bases. The CDR3 length is 13 residues. Germline lookup yields CDR1 MNHEY and CDR2 SVGEGT. The sample comes from a study of T cell responses to AZD1222 COVID-19 vaccine. V gene TRBV6-2 or TRBV6-3 combines with J gene TRBJ2-1, with D unclear. The sequencing used peripheral blood, collected on day 0 of AZD1222 vaccination. The receptor comes from an adult in good health. The CDR3 sequence: CASSFTRYNEQFF. The CDR3 nucleotides are TGTGCCAGCAGTTTCACTCGGTACAATGAGCAGTTCTTC.